This TCR beta chain was observed in a study of PD-1 blockade in classical Hodgkin lymphoma. Every patient had relapsed following autologous stem cell transplantation, and cohorts differed in brentuximab vedotin exposure. Trimming took 0 bases from V and 6 from J, leaving 10 bases between them. This CDR3 has 13 amino acids. Per the germline V gene, CDR1 is SGHDT and CDR2 is YYEEEE. Only in-frame clones appear in the TCRdb table, and some are missing; sequencing was by immunoSEQ multiplex PCR. Altogether roughly 56,000 clones are present, 88% being singletons, with the ten largest covering more than 5%.

V gene TRBV5-6 combines with J gene TRBJ2-7, with D hard to call. This TCR was recovered from a human donor with classical Hodgkin lymphoma. This specimen was peripheral blood mononuclear cells (PBMCs), taken before the second cycle of nivolumab. The CDR3 DNA reads as TGTGCCAGCAGCTTGGGGGCCCTAGGCGAGCAGTACTTC. This encodes CASSLGALGEQYF.